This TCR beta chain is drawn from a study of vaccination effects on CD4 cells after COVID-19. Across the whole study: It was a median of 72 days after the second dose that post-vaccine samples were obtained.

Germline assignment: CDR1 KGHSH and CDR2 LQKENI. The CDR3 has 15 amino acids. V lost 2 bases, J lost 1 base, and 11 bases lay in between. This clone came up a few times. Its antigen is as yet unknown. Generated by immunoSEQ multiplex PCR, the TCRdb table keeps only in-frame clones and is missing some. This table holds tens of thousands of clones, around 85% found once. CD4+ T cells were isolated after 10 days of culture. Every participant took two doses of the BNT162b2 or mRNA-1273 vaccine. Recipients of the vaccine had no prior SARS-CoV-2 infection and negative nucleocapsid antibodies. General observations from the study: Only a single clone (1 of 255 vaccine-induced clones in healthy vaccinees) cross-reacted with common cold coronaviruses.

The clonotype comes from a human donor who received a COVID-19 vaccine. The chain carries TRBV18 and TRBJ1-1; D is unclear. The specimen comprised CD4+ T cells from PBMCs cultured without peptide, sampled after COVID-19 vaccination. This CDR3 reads CASSPTQRENTEAFF. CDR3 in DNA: TGTGCCAGCTCACCAACACAAAGGGAGAACACTGAAGCTTTCTTT.